This TCR beta chain comes out of a study of cytomegalovirus exposure and HLA in healthy donors. As for the study in general: A prior analysis found 117 million unique TCR beta sequences from 170 million or so T cells. Points from the study as a whole: Altogether, 150 to 200 TCR beta chains were recorded as cytomegalovirus-associated. TCR beta sequences reportedly predicted most subjects' HLA-A and HLA-B alleles accurately.

Comment on this clone: Its antigen is as yet unknown.

The PCR used 60 Vbeta and 13 Jbeta primers. Assay: immunoSEQ multiplex PCR; the TCRdb copy retains only in-frame clones and omits some. The top ten clones hold about 1.4% of a sample with about 140,000 clones, roughly 79% of them seen once. The CDR3 spans 12 residues. With 3 bases clipped from V and 7 bases from J, the junction kept 1 base outside the gene matches. The germline gives CDR1 SGHVS, CDR2 FNYEAQ. The sample taken for sequencing was PBMCs. The rearrangement uses TRBV7-6 and TRBJ1-1; 8 bases agree with TRBD1. The receptor's source is a man between 25 and 39 years old in good health and CMV-seropositive. CDR3: CASSFGQGEAFF. Here the CDR3 DNA reads TGTGCCAGCAGCTTCGGACAGGGTGAAGCTTTCTTT.